The present entry profiles one T cell receptor beta chain with its context. What antigen it recognizes has not been identified. Base qualities are missing; no much larger clone stands one base away. cDNA was synthesized by template-switch 5'RACE using a primer carrying a 10-nucleotide random unique molecular identifier by which each TCR transcript was tagged. Over 200 million TCR-beta sequences, covering 15-18 subjects, were produced in each sequencing run. Total RNA was extracted with the RNeasy kit. The KAPA Real-time Library Amplification kit was used to amplify TCR-beta VDJ regions with primers for the TCR constant region and the 5'RACE anchor. Sample indexes and Illumina adaptors were added in a first PCR, and a second PCR then increased library yield. After Ampure bead purification, the roughly 650 bp TCR product was size-selected on a 2% E-gel SizeSelection system. Before pooling, library quality was assessed on a Bioanalyzer, concentration was determined with Qubit, and library quantification was performed with the Kapa Library Quantification kit. Libraries were sequenced paired-end 2 x 150 bp on an Illumina HiSeq 2500. To increase sequence diversity, about 25-31% phiX was spiked into each library pool. The original methods were these. Quality-filtered reads were processed with the UMI-based MiGEC pipeline, which removed over 75% of raw TCR sequences during error correction. IMGT germline references were used for alignment of VDJ genes, and clonotypes were defined by a unique CDR3 amino acid sequence together with V-J genes. VDJtools evaluated clonal expansion, Shannon diversity and CDR3 relatedness (CalcPairwiseDistances, ClusterSamples); CLCbio workbench built phylogenetic trees. Clones with at least 8 unique UMIs were defined as expanded, with this threshold being based on coefficient-of-variation modelling across technical triplicates. The public sequencing data were trimmed at Q25 with fastp and processed into clonotypes with MiXCR by TCRdb, which kept only in-frame beta chains. CDR3 protein duplicates are merged, each entry listing the most common genes and DNA. The V and J calls shown here were made by TCRdb, not taken from the authors' results. In all, the sample holds tens of thousands of distinct CDR3 sequences, and 9% to 15% of those were seen once. The top ten clones comprise approximately 7.8% of the sample.

These data are taken from a study of neurological immune-mediated disorders (dated by TCRdb to the late 2010s). For the study in its entirety: Peripheral blood TCR-beta repertoires from patients with HTLV-I-associated myelopathy (HAM/TSP), patients with multiple sclerosis, and healthy controls were compared in the study using UMI-based sequencing. The roughly 99 TCR-beta libraries covered PBMC samples along with longitudinal samples, technical triplicates, and paired sorted CD4+ and CD8+ T-cell subsets. Of the 68 subjects in the cohort, about 14 were HAM/TSP patients, approximately 35 were multiple sclerosis patients, and about 20 were healthy controls.

Overall study results and their limits: TCR clonal expansion was greatest in HAM/TSP patients and smallest in MS patients, who ranked below even healthy controls. Across subjects, expanded clones never shared an identical CDR3 amino acid sequence, which suggests that the TCR-beta repertoires in every group were private.

Blood bank volunteers in Maryland, USA served as the healthy controls. Libraries from unsorted PBMCs were made from 2 million PBMCs kept in RNAlater at -80 degrees C until RNA extraction. Peripheral blood was subjected to Ficoll-Hypaque density gradient centrifugation to isolate PBMCs, which were then cryopreserved in liquid nitrogen. Sequenced: PBMCs. This clonotype was sampled from a man aged 55-75 years in good health.

Here is the DNA: TGTGCCAGCAGCCCTCCCCCAGCGGGAGGGCCCTATGAGCAGTTCTTC. This sequence encodes CASSPPPAGGPYEQFF. In this chain, TRBV7-9 is recombined with TRBJ2-1, with 10 bases in between that match TRBD2. Here V drops 5 bases and J drops 8 bases, and the junction holds 12 bases not matched to any gene. Looking up the germline V gene (reference sequence) yields CDR1 SEHNR and CDR2 FQNEAQ. CDR3 length: 16 amino acids, cysteine to phenylalanine. Of all the DNA, just the CDR3 is kept, 48 bases in frame from base 1.